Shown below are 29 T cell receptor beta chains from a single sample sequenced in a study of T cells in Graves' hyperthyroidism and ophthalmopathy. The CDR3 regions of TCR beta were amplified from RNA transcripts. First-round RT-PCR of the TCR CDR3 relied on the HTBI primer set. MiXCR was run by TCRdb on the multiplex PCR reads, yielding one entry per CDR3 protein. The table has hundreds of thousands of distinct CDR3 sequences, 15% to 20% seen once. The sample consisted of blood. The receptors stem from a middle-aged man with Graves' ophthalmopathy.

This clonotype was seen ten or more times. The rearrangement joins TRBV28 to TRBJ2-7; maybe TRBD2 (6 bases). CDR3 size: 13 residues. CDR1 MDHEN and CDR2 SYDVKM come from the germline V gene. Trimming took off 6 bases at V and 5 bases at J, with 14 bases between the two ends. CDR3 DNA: TGTGCCAGCAGCGGGGAGGTTACGCACGAGCAGTACTTC. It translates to CASSGEVTHEQYF.

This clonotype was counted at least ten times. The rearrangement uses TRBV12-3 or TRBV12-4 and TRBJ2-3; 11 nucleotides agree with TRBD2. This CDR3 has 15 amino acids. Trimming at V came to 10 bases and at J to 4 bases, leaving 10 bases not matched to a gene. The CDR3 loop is CATSLAGGLADTQYF. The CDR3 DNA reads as TGTGCCACCTCCTTAGCGGGGGGGCTGGCAGATACGCAGTATTTT.

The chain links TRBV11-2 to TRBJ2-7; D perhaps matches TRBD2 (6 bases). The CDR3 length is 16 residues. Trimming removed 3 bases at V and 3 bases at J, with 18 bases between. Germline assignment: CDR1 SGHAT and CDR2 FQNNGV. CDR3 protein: CASSLYGLRQGYEQYF. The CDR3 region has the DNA TGTGCCAGCAGCTTGTATGGACTACGGCAGGGCTACGAGCAGTACTTC.

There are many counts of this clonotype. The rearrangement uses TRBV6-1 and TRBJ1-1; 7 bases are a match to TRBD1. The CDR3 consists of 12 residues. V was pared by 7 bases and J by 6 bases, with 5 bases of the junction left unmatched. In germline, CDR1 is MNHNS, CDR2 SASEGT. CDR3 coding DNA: TGTGCCAGCACCGACAGGGACCCTGAAGCTTTCTTT. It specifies CASTDRDPEAFF.

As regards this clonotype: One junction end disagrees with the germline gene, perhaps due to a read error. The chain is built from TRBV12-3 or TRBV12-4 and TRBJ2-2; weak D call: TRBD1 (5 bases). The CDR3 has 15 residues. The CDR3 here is CAGSLYRKVAGELFF. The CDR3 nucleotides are TGTGCCGGCAGTTTGTACAGGAAGGTCGCCGGGGAGCTGTTTTTT.

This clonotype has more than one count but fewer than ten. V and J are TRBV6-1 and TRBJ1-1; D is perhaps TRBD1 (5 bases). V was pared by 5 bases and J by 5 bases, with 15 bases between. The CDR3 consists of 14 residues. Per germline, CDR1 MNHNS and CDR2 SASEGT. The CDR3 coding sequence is TGTGCCAGCAGTCCCCCCACACGGGGGACTGAAGCTTTCTTT. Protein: CASSPPTRGTEAFF.

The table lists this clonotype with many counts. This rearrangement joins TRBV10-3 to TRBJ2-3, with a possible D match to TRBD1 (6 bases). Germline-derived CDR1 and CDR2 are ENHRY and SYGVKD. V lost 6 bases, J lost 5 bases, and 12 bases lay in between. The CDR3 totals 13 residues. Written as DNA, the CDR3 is TGTGCCATCAGGACAGGCCTCGGAGATACGCAGTATTTT. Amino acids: CAIRTGLGDTQYF.

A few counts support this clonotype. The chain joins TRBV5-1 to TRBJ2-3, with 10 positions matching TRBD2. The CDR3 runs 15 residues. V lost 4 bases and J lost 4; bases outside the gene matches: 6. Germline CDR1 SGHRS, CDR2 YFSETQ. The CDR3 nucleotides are TGCGCCAGCAGCATCAGCGGGGGGGACGCAGATACGCAGTATTTT. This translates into CASSISGGDADTQYF.

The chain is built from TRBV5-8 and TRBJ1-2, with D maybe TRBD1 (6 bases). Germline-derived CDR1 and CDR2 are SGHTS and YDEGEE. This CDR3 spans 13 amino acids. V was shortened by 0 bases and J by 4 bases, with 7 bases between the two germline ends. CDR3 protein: CASSLVGAYGYTF. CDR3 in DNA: TGTGCCAGCAGCTTGGTGGGGGCCTATGGCTACACCTTC.

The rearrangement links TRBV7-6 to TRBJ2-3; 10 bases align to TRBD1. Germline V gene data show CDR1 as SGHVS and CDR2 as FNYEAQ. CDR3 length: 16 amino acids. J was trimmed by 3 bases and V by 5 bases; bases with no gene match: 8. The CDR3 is CASSRRTGGGTDTQYF. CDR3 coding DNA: TGTGCCAGCAGCAGACGGACAGGGGGGGGGACAGATACGCAGTATTTT.

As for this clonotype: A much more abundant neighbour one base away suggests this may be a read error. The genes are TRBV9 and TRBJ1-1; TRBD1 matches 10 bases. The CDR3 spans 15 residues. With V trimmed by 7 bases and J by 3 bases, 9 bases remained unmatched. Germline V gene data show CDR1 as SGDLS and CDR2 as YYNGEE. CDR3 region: CASGSSGQGYTEAFF. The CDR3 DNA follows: TGTGCCAGCGGCTCATCGGGACAGGGGTACACTGAAGCTTTCTTT.

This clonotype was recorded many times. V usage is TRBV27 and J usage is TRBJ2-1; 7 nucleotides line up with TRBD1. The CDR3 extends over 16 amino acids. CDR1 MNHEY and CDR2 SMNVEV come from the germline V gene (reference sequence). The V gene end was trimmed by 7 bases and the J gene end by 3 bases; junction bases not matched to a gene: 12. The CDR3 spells CASTPRTGGVYNEQFF. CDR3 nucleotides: TGTGCCAGCACCCCTCGGACAGGAGGTGTCTACAATGAGCAGTTCTTC.

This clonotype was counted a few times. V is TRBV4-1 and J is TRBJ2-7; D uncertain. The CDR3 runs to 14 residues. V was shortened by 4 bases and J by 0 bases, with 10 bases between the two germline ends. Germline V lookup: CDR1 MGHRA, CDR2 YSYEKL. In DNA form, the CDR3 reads TGCGCCAGCAGCCTGTGGACGGCCTCCTACGAGCAGTACTTC. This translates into CASSLWTASYEQYF.

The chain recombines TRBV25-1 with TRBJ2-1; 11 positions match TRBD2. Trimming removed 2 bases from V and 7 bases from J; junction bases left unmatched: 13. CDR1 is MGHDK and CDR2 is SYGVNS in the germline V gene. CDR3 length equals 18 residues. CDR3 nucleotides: TGTGCCAGCAGTGAACCCTACTCACTAGCGGGAGTCGTAAATGAGCAGTTCTTC. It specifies CASSEPYSLAGVVNEQFF.

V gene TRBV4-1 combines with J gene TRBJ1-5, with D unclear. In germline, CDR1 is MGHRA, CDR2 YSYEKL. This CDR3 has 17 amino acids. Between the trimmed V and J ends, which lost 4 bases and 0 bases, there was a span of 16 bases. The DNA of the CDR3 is TGCGCCAGCAGCCTCAGCGCCCTCGGGGTTAGCAATCAGCCCCAGCATTTT. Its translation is CASSLSALGVSNQPQHF.

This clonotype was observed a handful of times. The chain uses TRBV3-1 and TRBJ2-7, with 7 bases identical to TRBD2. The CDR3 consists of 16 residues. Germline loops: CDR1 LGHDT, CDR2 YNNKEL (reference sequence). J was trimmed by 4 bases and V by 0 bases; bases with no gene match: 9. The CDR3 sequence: CASSQEPSGTGYEQYF. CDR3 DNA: TGTGCCAGCAGCCAAGAACCTAGCGGTACTGGGTACGAGCAGTACTTC.

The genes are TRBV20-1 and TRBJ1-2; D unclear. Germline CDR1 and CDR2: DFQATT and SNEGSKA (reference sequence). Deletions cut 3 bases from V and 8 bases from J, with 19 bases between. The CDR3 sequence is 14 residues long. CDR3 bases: TGCAGTGCTAGCCCCACGGGCTTAACTGGGGGCTACACCTTC. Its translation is CSASPTGLTGGYTF.

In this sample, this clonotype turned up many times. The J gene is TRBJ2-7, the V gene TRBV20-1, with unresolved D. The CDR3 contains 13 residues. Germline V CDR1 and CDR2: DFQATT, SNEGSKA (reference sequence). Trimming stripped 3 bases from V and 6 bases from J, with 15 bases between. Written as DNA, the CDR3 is TGCAGTGCTAGGACCGGCTTGGTTATCGAGCAGTACTTC. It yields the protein CSARTGLVIEQYF.

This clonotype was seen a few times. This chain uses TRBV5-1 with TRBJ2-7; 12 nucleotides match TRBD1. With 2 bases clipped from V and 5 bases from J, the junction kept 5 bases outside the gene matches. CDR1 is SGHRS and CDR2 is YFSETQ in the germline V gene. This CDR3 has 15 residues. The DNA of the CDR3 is TGCGCCAGCAGCTTCTCCGGGACAGGGGGCCACGAGCAGTACTTC. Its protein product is CASSFSGTGGHEQYF.

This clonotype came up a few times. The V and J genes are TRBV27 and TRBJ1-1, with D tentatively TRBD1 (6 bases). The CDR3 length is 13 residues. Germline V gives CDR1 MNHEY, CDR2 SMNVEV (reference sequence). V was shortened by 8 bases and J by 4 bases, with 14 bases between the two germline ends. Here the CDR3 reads CASGATGITEAFF. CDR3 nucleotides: TGTGCCAGCGGCGCCACAGGGATCACTGAAGCTTTCTTT.

The CDR3 bases are TGTGCCAGTAGAGGCAGGGAAGATGAAAAACTGTTTTTT. It yields the protein CASRGREDEKLFF. The chain couples TRBV19 to TRBJ1-4; perhaps TRBD1 as D (5 bases). V shed 6 bases and J shed 6 bases, with 11 bases lying between them. The CDR3 runs to 13 residues. The V gene's germline CDR1 is LNHDA and CDR2 SQIVND (reference sequence).

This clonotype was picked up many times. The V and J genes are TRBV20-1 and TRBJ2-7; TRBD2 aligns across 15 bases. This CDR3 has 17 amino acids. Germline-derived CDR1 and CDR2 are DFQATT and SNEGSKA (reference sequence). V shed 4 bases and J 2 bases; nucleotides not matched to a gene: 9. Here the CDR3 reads CSATGTSGGLEPYEQYF. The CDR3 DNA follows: TGCAGTGCTACAGGGACTAGCGGGGGGTTAGAACCCTACGAGCAGTACTTC.

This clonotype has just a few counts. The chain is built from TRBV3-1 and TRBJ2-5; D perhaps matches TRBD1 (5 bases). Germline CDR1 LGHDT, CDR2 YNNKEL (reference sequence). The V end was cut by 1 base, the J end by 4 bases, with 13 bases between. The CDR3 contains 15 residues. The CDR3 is CASSQVQGRAETQYF. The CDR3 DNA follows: TGTGCCAGCAGCCAAGTTCAGGGAAGGGCAGAGACCCAGTACTTC.

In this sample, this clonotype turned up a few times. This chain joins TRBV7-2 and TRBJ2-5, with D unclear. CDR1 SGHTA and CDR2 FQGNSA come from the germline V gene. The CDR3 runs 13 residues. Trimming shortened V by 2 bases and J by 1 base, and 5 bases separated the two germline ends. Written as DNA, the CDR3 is TGTGCCAGCAGCTTACAGGCCCAAGAGACCCAGTACTTC. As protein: CASSLQAQETQYF.

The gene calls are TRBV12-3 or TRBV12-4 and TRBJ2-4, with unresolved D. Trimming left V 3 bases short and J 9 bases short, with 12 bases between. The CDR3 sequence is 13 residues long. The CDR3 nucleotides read TGTGCCAGCAGTTTTAGGCGGCGGCTCATTCAGTACTTC. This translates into CASSFRRRLIQYF.

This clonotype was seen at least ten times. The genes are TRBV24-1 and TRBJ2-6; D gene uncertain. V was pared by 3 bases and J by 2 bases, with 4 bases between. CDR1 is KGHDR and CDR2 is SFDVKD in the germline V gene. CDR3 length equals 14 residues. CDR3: CATSDTTGANVLTF. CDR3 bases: TGTGCCACCAGTGATACTACTGGGGCCAACGTCCTGACTTTC.

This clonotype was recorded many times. The CDR3 DNA reads as TGCAGTGCTACCCGGGACGCATTAGCGGGGGTTGAGACCCAGTACTTC. It encodes CSATRDALAGVETQYF. J is TRBJ2-5 and V is TRBV20-1; 9 bases agree with TRBD2. Germline assignment: CDR1 DFQATT and CDR2 SNEGSKA (reference sequence). The trim removed 4 bases at V and 5 bases at J, leaving 14 bases unmatched. CDR3 size: 16 residues.

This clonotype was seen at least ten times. The CDR3 reads CASSFGRVAYGYTF. CDR3 nucleotides: TGTGCCAGCAGTTTCGGCAGGGTGGCTTATGGCTACACCTTC. V and J are TRBV28 and TRBJ1-2; a possible D gene is TRBD1 (5 bases). The V gene's germline CDR1 is MDHEN and CDR2 SYDVKM. The CDR3 sequence is 14 residues long. V lost 3 bases and J lost 5, with 13 bases in between.

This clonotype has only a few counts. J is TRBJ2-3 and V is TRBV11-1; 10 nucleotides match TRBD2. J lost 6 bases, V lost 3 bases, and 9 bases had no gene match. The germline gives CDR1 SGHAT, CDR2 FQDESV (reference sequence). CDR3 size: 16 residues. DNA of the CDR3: TGTGCCAGCAGCTTCACTACTAGCGGGGATCTGGATACGCAGTATTTT. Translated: CASSFTTSGDLDTQYF.